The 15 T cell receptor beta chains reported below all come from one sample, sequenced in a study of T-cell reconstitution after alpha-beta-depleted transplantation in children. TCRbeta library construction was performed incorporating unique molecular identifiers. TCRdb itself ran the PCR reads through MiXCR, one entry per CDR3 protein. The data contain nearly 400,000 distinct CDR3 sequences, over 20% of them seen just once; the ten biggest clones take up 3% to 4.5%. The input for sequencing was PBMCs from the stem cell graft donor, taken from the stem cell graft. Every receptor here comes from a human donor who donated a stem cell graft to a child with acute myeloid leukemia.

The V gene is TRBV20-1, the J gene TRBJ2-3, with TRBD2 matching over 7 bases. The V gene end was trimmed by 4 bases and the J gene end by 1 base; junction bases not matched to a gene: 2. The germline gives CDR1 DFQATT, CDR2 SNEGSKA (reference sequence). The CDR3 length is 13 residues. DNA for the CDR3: TGCAGTGCTAAGGGGAGGGGCACAGATACGCAGTATTTT. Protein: CSAKGRGTDTQYF.

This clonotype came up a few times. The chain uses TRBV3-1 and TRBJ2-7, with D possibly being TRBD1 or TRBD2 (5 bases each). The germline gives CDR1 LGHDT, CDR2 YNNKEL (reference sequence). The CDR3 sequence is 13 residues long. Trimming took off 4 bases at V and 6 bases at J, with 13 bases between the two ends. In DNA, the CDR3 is TGTGCCAGCAGCCCCCACAGGCGGGTCGAGCAGTACTTC. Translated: CASSPHRRVEQYF.

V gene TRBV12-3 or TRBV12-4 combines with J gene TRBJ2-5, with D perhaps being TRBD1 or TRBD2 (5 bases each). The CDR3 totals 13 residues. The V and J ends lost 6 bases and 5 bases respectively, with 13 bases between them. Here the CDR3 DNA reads TGTGCCAGCAGCCAGGGTCCGGGGGAGACCCAGTACTTC. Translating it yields CASSQGPGETQYF.

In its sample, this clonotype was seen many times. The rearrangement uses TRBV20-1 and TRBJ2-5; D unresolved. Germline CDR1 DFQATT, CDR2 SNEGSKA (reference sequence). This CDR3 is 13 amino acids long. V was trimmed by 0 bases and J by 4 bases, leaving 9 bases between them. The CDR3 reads CSARDPLGETQYF. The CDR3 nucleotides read TGCAGTGCTAGAGACCCGCTGGGAGAGACCCAGTACTTC.

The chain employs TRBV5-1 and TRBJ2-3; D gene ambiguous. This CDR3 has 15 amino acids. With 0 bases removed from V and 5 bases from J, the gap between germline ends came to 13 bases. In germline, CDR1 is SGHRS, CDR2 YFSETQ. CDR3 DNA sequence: TGCGCCAGCAGCTTGGGGGTCCTAGTTCAAGATACGCAGTATTTT. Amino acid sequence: CASSLGVLVQDTQYF.

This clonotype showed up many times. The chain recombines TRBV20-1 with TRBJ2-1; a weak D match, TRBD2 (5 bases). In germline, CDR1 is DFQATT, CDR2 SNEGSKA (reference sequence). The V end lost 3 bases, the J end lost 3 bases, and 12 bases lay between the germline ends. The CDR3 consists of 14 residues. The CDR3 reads CSASSGMGYNEQFF. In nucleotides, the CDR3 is TGCAGTGCTAGTTCCGGGATGGGCTACAATGAGCAGTTCTTC.

CDR3 sequence reads: CASSQMAEQFF. The CDR3 region has the DNA TGTGCCAGCAGCCAGATGGCCGAGCAGTTCTTC. The chain carries TRBV7-2 and TRBJ2-1, with no clear D. V shed 5 bases and J shed 10 bases, with 9 bases lying between them. The CDR3 runs to 11 residues. Germline-derived CDR1 and CDR2 are SGHTA and FQGNSA.

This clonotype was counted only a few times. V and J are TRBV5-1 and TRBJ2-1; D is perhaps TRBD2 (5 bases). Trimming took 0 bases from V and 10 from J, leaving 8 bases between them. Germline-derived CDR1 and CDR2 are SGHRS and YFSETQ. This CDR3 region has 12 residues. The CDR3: CASSLAWREQFF. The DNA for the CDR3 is TGCGCCAGCAGCTTGGCGTGGAGGGAGCAGTTCTTC.

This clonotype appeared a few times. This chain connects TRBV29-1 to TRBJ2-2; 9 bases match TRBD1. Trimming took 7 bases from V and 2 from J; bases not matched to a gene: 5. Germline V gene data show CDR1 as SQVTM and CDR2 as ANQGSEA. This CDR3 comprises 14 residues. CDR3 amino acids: CSAGGQGNTGELFF. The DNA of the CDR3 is TGCAGCGCAGGGGGACAGGGTAACACCGGGGAGCTGTTTTTT.

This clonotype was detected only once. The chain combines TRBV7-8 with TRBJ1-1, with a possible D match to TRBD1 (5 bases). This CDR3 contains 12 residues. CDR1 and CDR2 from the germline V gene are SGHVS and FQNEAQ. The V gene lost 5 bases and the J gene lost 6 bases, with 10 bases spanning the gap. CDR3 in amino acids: CASSPGIAEAFF. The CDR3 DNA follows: TGTGCCAGCAGCCCAGGGATCGCTGAAGCTTTCTTT.

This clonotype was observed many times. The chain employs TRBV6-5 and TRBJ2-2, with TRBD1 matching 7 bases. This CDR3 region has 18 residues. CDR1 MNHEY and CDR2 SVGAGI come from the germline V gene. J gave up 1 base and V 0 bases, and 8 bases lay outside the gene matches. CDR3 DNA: TGTGCCAGCAGTTACTCCCGGCCGACAGGGTTGAACACCGGGGAGCTGTTTTTT. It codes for CASSYSRPTGLNTGELFF.

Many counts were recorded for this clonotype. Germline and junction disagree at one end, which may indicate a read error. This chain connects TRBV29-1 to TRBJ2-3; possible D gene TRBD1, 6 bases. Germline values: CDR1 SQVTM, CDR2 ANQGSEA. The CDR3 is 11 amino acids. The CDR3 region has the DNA TGCAGCGTTGACGGGGACACGGTCCCAATTTTT. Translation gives CSVDGDTVPIF.

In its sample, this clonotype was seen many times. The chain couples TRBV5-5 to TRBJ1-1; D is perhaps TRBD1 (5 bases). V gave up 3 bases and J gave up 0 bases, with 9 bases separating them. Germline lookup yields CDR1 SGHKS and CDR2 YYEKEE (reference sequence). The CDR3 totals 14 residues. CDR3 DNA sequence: TGTGCCAGCAGCTCGCAGGGTCTGAACACTGAAGCTTTCTTT. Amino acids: CASSSQGLNTEAFF.

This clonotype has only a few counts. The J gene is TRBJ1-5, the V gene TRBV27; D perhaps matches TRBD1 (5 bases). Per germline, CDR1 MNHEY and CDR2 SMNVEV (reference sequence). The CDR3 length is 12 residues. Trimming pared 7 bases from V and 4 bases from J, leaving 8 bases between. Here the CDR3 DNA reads TGTGCCAGCATTAGACAGAATCAGCCCCAGCATTTT. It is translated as CASIRQNQPQHF.

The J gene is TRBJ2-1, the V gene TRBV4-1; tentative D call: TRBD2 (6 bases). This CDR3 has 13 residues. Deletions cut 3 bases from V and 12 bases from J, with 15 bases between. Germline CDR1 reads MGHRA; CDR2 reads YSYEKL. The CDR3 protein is CASSHWREPAQFF. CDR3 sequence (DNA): TGCGCCAGCAGCCATTGGAGGGAGCCAGCGCAGTTCTTC.